What follows are 8 T cell receptor beta chains derived from one specimen sequenced in a study of blood T cell repertoires in COVID-19. Sequenced by immunoSEQ multiplex PCR; TCRdb stores in-frame clones only, minus some. The sample lists over 150,000 clones; over 70% were seen once. Sequencing was done on a sample of peripheral blood. All receptors come from an elderly woman with active or convalescent COVID-19.

V gene TRBV18 combines with J gene TRBJ2-3, with D perhaps TRBD2 (6 bases). The germline V gene encodes CDR1 KGHSH and CDR2 LQKENI. The length of the CDR3 is 16 residues. The ends were cut back, 5 bases at V and 4 bases at J, with 19 bases in the middle. The CDR3 reads CASSRGAGPLSDTQYF. The CDR3 DNA follows: TGTGCCAGCTCAAGGGGCGCGGGGCCATTATCAGATACGCAGTATTTT.

CDR3 nucleotides: TGTGCCAGCTCACCGACAGGGGGCCTCGAGCAGTACTTC. It translates to CASSPTGGLEQYF. This chain joins TRBV18 and TRBJ2-7; 10 nucleotides line up with TRBD1. Germline loops: CDR1 KGHSH, CDR2 LQKENI. Losses at the gene ends were 3 bases for V and 6 bases for J; bases not matched to a gene: 2. This CDR3 is built from 13 residues.

This clone was observed once. The chain uses TRBV7-2 and TRBJ1-1; no clear D gene. In germline, CDR1 is SGHTA, CDR2 FQGNSA. The CDR3 runs 15 residues. V was shortened by 0 bases and J by 4 bases, with 12 bases between the two germline ends. The CDR3 DNA follows: TGTGCCAGCAGCTTAGCAGGGAGTATCGGCACTGAAGCTTTCTTT. Amino acid sequence: CASSLAGSIGTEAFF.

This chain links TRBV18 with TRBJ2-3; 7 nucleotides align to TRBD1. Trimming took 2 bases from V and 4 from J; bases not matched to a gene: 3. From germline, CDR1 is KGHSH and CDR2 LQKENI. The CDR3 contains 14 residues. CDR3 sequence (DNA): TGTGCCAGCTCACCAACCGACAGGGCAGATACGCAGTATTTT. Residues: CASSPTDRADTQYF.

The CDR3 bases are TGTGCCAGCAGCCTTAAATTTATCGGGCGGGTTATCCCTGAAGCTTTCTTT. Translation: CASSLKFIGRVIPEAFF. The chain carries TRBV3-1 (or the pseudogene TRBV3-2) and TRBJ1-1; D unresolved. Trimming took 4 bases from V and 6 from J, leaving 24 bases between them. The CDR3 has 17 amino acids. CDR1 is LGHDT, CDR2 YNNKEL, per germline (reference sequence).

The genes are TRBV9 and TRBJ1-1; D is ambiguous. The CDR3 covers 14 residues. Trimming pared 0 bases from V and 3 bases from J, leaving 9 bases between. Germline CDR1 is SGDLS and CDR2 is YYNGEE. The CDR3: CASSVELRDTEAFF. In DNA form, the CDR3 reads TGTGCCAGCAGCGTAGAACTGAGGGACACTGAAGCTTTCTTT.

This chain joins TRBV4-1 and TRBJ2-1; 12 bases are shared with TRBD2. V shed 0 bases and J 1 base; nucleotides not matched to a gene: 7. This CDR3 region has 19 residues. Germline V gene lookup returns CDR1 MGHRA and CDR2 YSYEKL. CDR3 DNA: TGCGCCAGCAGCCAAGATGAGACTAGCGGGGGTGTTTCCTACAATGAGCAGTTCTTC. This gives the protein CASSQDETSGGVSYNEQFF.

This clone came up once. The V and J genes are TRBV19 and TRBJ2-1; D unclear. This CDR3 is built from 15 residues. Germline CDR1 and CDR2: LNHDA and SQIVND (reference sequence). Trimming took 1 base from V and 0 from J, leaving 7 bases between them. The CDR3 here is CASSIGPSSYNEQFF. The DNA for the CDR3 is TGTGCCAGTAGTATAGGCCCCAGCTCCTACAATGAGCAGTTCTTC.